These 20 T cell receptor beta chains share one sample of origin, sequenced in a study of T cell changes during pregnancy in multiple sclerosis. Clones were read by immunoSEQ multiplex PCR, and TCRdb kept only the in-frame ones, dropping some. Of 45,000 or so clones in the sample, around nine tenths were seen once. The sequences come from peripheral blood, collected in the first trimester of pregnancy. The receptors were sampled from a female donor with multiple sclerosis, enrolled in a pregnancy study.

The V gene is TRBV11-3, the J gene TRBJ2-7; 9 bases are a match to TRBD1. The CDR3 runs to 14 residues. In germline, CDR1 is SGHNT, CDR2 YENEEA. V trimming: 8 bases; J trimming: 5 bases; junction bases outside the gene matches: 10. Here the CDR3 reads CASGPGQGLNEQYF. In DNA form, the CDR3 reads TGTGCCAGCGGACCCGGACAGGGGCTGAACGAGCAGTACTTC.

The chain uses TRBV9 and TRBJ1-4; D is unresolved. The germline CDR1 and CDR2 sequences are SGDLS and YYNGEE. This CDR3 comprises 14 residues. Trimming cost V 4 bases and J 6 bases, with 13 bases left between them. CDR3 sequence: CASSITGGDEKLFF. The CDR3, as DNA: TGTGCCAGCAGCATTACGGGAGGAGATGAAAAACTGTTTTTT.

This chain links TRBV5-1 with TRBJ1-1, with 11 bases identical to TRBD1. The CDR3 length is 14 residues. V gave up 5 bases and J gave up 5 bases; unmatched junction bases: 5. Germline V gene sequence: CDR1 SGHRS, CDR2 YFSETQ. CDR3 sequence reads: CASRPDRGRTEAFF. DNA of the CDR3: TGCGCCAGCAGACCGGACAGGGGGCGAACTGAAGCTTTCTTT.

V gene TRBV10-3 combines with J gene TRBJ2-7; possible D gene TRBD1, 5 bases. V was shortened by 11 bases and J by 5 bases, with 16 bases between the two germline ends. The CDR3 sequence is 12 residues long. Germline V CDR1 and CDR2: ENHRY, SYGVKD. The CDR3 DNA reads as TGTGCCGCCCGAGACCAGGGTAACGAGCAGTACTTC. Translation: CAARDQGNEQYF.

The rearrangement uses TRBV13 and TRBJ1-2; 9 positions agree with TRBD1. Germline V CDR1 and CDR2: PRHDT, FYEKMQ (reference sequence). V was pared by 5 bases and J by 4 bases, with 5 bases of the junction left unmatched. There are 14 residues in the CDR3. In nucleotides, the CDR3 is TGTGCCAGCAGCCCAGACAGGGGGGTCTATGGCTACACCTTC. Translation gives CASSPDRGVYGYTF.

The rearrangement links TRBV6-5 to TRBJ1-1; tentative D call: TRBD1 (5 bases). Trimming removed 1 base at V and 5 bases at J, with 14 bases between. The CDR3 extends over 15 amino acids. Looked up from germline, CDR1 is MNHEY and CDR2 is SVGAGI. This chain's CDR3 is CASSYLASGGTEAFF. The CDR3 coding sequence is TGTGCCAGCAGTTACTTGGCCAGCGGGGGGACTGAAGCTTTCTTT.

The chain combines TRBV14 with TRBJ1-6, with D tentatively TRBD1 (5 bases). The germline V gene has CDR1 SGHDN and CDR2 FVKESK. V lost 6 bases to trimming and J lost 7 bases, with 13 bases between them. This CDR3 is 14 amino acids long. The CDR3 is CASSRGLSNSPLHF. DNA for the CDR3: TGTGCCAGCAGTCGGGGACTGTCAAATTCACCCCTCCACTTT.

The rearrangement links TRBV11-2 to TRBJ2-5; 8 positions agree with TRBD2. The CDR3 length is 15 residues. V gave up 1 base and J gave up 2 bases; unmatched junction bases: 3. The germline V gene has CDR1 SGHAT and CDR2 FQNNGV. The CDR3 DNA follows: TGTGCCAGCAGCTTAGGGGCTAGCGGGCAAGAGACCCAGTACTTC. This sequence encodes CASSLGASGQETQYF.

The J gene is TRBJ1-5, the V gene TRBV6-5; D not certain. The germline CDR1 and CDR2 sequences are MNHEY and SVGAGI. V lost 3 bases to trimming and J lost 5 bases, with 11 bases between them. The CDR3 has 14 amino acids. CDR3 nucleotides: TGTGCCAGCAGTTATCAGGCAGGCCATCAGCCCCAGCATTTT. It is translated as CASSYQAGHQPQHF.

The V call is TRBV2, the J call TRBJ1-4; 7 bases align to TRBD1. Trimming cost V 5 bases and J 4 bases; bases outside gene matches: 4. CDR1 is SNHLY and CDR2 is FYNNEI in the germline V gene. The CDR3 runs to 14 residues. This CDR3 reads CASSQGGLNEKLFF. The CDR3 DNA sequence: TGTGCCAGCAGTCAGGGGGGACTTAATGAAAAACTGTTTTTT.

This clone appeared a single time. V gene TRBV29-1 combines with J gene TRBJ2-7; tentatively, D is TRBD2 (5 bases). This CDR3 has 13 amino acids. CDR1 and CDR2 (germline): SQVTM, ANQGSEA. With 5 bases removed from V and 1 base from J, the gap between germline ends came to 12 bases. This CDR3 is CSVTGSVSYEQYF. The CDR3 bases are TGCAGCGTTACTGGGAGCGTTTCCTACGAGCAGTACTTC.

V usage is TRBV28 and J usage is TRBJ1-1; D call uncertain. V lost 4 bases and J lost 7, with 10 bases in between. This CDR3 comprises 12 residues. Germline V gene lookup returns CDR1 MDHEN and CDR2 SYDVKM. The CDR3 DNA reads as TGTGCCAGCAGTTACGGGGTTGTTGAAGCTTTCTTT. Residues: CASSYGVVEAFF. Full variable domain (remainder filled in from reference TRBV28 and TRBJ1-1): DVKVTQSSRYLVKRTGEKVFLECVQDMDHENMFWYRQDPGLGLRLIYFSYDVKMKEKGDIPEGYSVSREKKERFSLILESASTNQTSMYLCASSYGVVEAFFGQGTRLTVV.

The chain carries TRBV12-5 and TRBJ1-2; 7 nucleotides agree with TRBD1. V lost 6 bases and J lost 5; bases outside the gene matches: 15. The CDR3 covers 16 residues. Germline V CDR1 and CDR2: LGHNT, FRNRAP. CDR3 amino acids: CASGPLTGTDKYGYTF. CDR3 nucleotides: TGTGCTAGTGGCCCCCTTACCGGGACAGATAAATATGGCTACACCTTC.

This chain connects TRBV7-9 to TRBJ2-7, with TRBD1 matching 8 bases. In germline, CDR1 is SEHNR, CDR2 FQNEAQ (reference sequence). The CDR3 is 15 amino acids. J was trimmed by 3 bases and V by 7 bases; bases with no gene match: 11. As DNA, the CDR3 is TGTGCCAGCACGGGACAGGCCGATCATGTCTACGAGCAGTACTTC. Protein product: CASTGQADHVYEQYF.

V and J are TRBV19 and TRBJ2-5; 9 bases are shared with TRBD2. CDR1 is LNHDA and CDR2 is SQIVND in the germline V gene (reference sequence). The CDR3 sequence is 14 residues long. The junction had 4 bases not matched to a gene; V was cut back by 4 bases and J by 4 bases. CDR3 region: CASSTTAGGETQYF. The CDR3 DNA follows: TGTGCCAGTAGTACAACAGCGGGGGGAGAGACCCAGTACTTC.

V is TRBV27 and J is TRBJ1-6; TRBD1 aligns across 7 bases. Germline assignment: CDR1 MNHEY and CDR2 SMNVEV (reference sequence). The V gene end was trimmed by 5 bases and the J gene end by 7 bases; junction bases not matched to a gene: 5. The CDR3 loop spans 14 amino acids. The chain's CDR3 is CASSVTGSNSPLHF. As DNA, the CDR3 is TGTGCCAGCAGTGTGACAGGGTCGAATTCACCCCTCCACTTT.

The chain is built from TRBV7-3 and TRBJ2-4, with D possibly TRBD2 on 5 matching bases. The germline CDR1 and CDR2 sequences are SGHTA and FQGTGA. The CDR3 is 13 residues long. V gave up 1 base and J gave up 9 bases, with 10 bases separating them. CDR3 amino acids: CASSLISEGIQYF. CDR3 in DNA: TGTGCCAGCAGCTTAATTAGCGAGGGCATTCAGTACTTC.

This chain connects TRBV5-6 to TRBJ1-5, with TRBD1 as a possible D gene (5 bases). Looked up from germline, CDR1 is SGHDT and CDR2 is YYEEEE. Trimming cost V 4 bases and J 0 bases, with 11 bases left between them. The CDR3 has 15 residues. CDR3: CASSRGWVSNQPQHF. Here the CDR3 DNA reads TGTGCCAGCAGCCGGGGGTGGGTTAGCAATCAGCCCCAGCATTTT.

This clone was seen a single time. This chain uses TRBV6-4 with TRBJ2-1, with 12 bases matching TRBD2. V lost 5 bases and J lost 7; bases outside the gene matches: 6. Per the germline V gene, CDR1 is MRHNA and CDR2 is SNTAGT. CDR3 size: 15 residues. Here the CDR3 DNA reads TGTGCCAGCAGTCCTAGCGGGGGGGCCAATAATGAGCAGTTCTTC. Protein sequence: CASSPSGGANNEQFF.

The chain carries TRBV19 and TRBJ2-1, with D possibly matching TRBD2 (5 bases). Deletions cut 8 bases from V and 2 bases from J, with 13 bases between. The CDR3 sequence is 14 residues long. Looked up from germline, CDR1 is LNHDA and CDR2 is SQIVND (reference sequence). In DNA, the CDR3 is TGTGCCAGTGCTCCGGGATATACCTACAATGAGCAGTTCTTC. Amino acids: CASAPGYTYNEQFF.